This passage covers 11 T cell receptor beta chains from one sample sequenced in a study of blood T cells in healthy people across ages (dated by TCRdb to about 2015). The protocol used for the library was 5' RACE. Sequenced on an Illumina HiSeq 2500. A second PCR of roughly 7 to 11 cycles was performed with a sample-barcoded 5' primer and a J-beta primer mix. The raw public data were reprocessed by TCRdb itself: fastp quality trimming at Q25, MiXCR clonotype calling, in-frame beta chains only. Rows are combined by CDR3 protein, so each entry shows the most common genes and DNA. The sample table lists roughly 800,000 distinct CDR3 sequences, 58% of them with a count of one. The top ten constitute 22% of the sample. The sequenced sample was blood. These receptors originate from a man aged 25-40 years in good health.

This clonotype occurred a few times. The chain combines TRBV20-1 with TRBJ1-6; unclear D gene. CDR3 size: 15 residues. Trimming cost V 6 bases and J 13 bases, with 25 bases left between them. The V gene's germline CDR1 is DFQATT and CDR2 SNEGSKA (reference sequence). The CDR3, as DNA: TGCAGTGCCCTCGTTTGGGGATCGTCGGTAAGGCCCCTCCACTTT. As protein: CSALVWGSSVRPLHF.

CDR3 protein: CASTTGQGKGYTF. CDR3 sequence (DNA): TGTGCCAGCACCACGGGACAGGGAAAAGGCTACACCTTC. The chain joins TRBV7-9 to TRBJ1-2, with 9 bases that match TRBD1. V was clipped by 7 bases and J by 8 bases; unmatched bases: 8. Germline V lookup: CDR1 SEHNR, CDR2 FQNEAQ (reference sequence). CDR3 length equals 13 residues.

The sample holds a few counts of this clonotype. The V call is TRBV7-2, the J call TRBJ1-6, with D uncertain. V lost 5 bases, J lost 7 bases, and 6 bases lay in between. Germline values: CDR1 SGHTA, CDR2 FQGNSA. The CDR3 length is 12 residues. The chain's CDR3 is CASSPFNSPLHF. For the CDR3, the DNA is TGTGCCAGCAGCCCTTTCAATTCACCCCTCCACTTT.

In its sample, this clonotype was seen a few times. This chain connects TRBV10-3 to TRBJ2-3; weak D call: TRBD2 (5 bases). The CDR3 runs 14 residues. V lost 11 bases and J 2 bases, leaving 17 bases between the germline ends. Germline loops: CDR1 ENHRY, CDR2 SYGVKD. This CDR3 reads CAARGAEITDTQYF. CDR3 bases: TGTGCCGCAAGAGGAGCGGAGATCACAGATACGCAGTATTTT.

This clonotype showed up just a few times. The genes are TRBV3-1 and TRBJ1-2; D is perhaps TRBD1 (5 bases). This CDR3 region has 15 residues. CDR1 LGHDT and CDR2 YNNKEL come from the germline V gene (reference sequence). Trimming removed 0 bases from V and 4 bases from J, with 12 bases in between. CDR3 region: CASSQDLRDAYGYTF. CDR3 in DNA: TGTGCCAGCAGCCAAGACCTTAGGGACGCCTATGGCTACACCTTC.

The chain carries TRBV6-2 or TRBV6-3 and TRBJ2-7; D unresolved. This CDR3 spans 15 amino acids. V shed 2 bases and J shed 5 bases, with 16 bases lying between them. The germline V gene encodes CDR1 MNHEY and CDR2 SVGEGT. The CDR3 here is CASSYLPQGPNEQYF. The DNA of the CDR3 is TGTGCCAGCAGTTACCTCCCCCAAGGCCCTAACGAGCAGTACTTC.

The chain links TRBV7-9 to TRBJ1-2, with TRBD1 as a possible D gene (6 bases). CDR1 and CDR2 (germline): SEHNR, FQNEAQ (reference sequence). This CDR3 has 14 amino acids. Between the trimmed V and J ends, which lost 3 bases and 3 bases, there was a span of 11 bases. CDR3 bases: TGTGCCAGCAGCTTGAGGGGGACGGACTATGGCTACACCTTC. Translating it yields CASSLRGTDYGYTF.

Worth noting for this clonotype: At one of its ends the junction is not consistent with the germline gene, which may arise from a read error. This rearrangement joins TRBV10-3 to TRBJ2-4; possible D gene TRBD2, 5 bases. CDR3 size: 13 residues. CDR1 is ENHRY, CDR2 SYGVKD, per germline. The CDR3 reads CTISEFSEDIQYF. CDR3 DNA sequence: TGTACCATCAGTGAGTTTAGCGAGGACATTCAGTACTTC.

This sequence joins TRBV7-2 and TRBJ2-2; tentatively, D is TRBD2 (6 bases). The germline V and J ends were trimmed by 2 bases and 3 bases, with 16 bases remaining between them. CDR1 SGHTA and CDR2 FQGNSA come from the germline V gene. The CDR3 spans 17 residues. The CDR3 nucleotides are TGTGCCAGCAGCTTACGGTCCCACGGGAGTTACACCGGGGAGCTGTTTTTT. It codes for CASSLRSHGSYTGELFF.

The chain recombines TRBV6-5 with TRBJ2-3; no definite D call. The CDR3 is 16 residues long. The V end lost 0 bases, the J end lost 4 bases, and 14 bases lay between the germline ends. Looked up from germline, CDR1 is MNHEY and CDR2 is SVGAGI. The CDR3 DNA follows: TGTGCCAGCAGTTACTCAGGGCGACCGATCCCAGATACGCAGTATTTT. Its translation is CASSYSGRPIPDTQYF.

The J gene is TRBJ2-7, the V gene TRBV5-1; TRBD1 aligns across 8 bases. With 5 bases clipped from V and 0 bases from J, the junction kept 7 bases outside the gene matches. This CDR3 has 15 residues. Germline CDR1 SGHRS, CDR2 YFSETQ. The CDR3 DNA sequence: TGCGCCAGCAGTCCGACAGGGGCGAGCTCCTACGAGCAGTACTTC. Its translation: CASSPTGASSYEQYF.